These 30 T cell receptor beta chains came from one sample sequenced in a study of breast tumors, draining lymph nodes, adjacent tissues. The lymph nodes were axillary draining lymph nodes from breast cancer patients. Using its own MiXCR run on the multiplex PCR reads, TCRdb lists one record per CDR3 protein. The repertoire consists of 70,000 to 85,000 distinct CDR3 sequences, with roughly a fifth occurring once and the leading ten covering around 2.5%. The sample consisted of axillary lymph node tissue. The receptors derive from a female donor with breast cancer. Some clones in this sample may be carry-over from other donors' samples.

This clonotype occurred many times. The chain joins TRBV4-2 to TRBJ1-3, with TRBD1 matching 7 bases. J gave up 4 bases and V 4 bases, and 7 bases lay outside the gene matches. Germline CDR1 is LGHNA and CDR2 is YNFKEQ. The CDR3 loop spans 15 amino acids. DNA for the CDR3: TGTGCCAGCAGCCCTCAGGGGGGACAGGGAAACACCATATATTTT. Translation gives CASSPQGGQGNTIYF.

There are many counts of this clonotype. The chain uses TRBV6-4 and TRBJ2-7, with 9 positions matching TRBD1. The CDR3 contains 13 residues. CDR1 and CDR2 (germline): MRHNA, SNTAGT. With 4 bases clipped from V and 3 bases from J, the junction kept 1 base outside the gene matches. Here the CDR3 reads CASSVDRGYEQYF. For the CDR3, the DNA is TGTGCCAGCAGTGTGGACAGGGGCTACGAGCAGTACTTC.

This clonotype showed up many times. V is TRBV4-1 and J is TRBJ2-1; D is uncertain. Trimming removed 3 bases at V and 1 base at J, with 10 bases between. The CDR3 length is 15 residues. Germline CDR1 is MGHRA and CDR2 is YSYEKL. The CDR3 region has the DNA TGCGCCAGCAGCCACGGTAAGGCTTCCTACAATGAGCAGTTCTTC. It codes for CASSHGKASYNEQFF.

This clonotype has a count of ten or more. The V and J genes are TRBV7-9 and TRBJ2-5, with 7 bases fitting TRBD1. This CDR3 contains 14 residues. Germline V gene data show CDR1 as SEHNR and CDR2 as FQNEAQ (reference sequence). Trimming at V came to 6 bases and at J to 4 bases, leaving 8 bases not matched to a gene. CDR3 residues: CASSSGQLRETQYF. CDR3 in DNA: TGTGCCAGCAGTTCGGGACAGTTAAGAGAGACCCAGTACTTC.

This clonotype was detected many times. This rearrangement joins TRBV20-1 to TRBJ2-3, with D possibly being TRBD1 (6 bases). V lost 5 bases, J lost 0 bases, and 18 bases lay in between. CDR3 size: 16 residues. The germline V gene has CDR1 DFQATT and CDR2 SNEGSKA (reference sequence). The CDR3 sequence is CSAGNLQGWSTDTQYF. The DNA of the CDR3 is TGCAGTGCTGGAAACCTCCAGGGGTGGAGCACAGATACGCAGTATTTT.

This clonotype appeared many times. CDR3 residues: CASSQGGSTDTQYF. In DNA, the CDR3 is TGTGCCAGCAGCCAAGGGGGGAGCACAGATACGCAGTATTTT. The chain uses TRBV4-2 and TRBJ2-3, with D perhaps being TRBD1 or TRBD2 (5 bases each). This CDR3 region has 14 residues. V lost 1 base and J lost 0, with 5 bases in between. Germline values: CDR1 LGHNA, CDR2 YNFKEQ.

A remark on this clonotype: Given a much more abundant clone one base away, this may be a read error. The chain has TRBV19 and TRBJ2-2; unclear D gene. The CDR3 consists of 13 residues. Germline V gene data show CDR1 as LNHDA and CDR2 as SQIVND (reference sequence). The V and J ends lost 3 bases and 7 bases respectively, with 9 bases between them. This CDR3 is CASSMSHIGELFF. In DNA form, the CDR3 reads TGTGCCAGTAGTATGAGTCACATCGGGGAGCTGTTTTTT.

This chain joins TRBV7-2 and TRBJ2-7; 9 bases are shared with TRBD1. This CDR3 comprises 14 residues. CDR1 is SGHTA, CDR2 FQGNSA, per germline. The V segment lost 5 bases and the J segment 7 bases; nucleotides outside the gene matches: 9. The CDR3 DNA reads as TGTGCCAGCAGCGGCGGGACAGGGCGGGGGGAGCAGTACTTC. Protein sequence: CASSGGTGRGEQYF.

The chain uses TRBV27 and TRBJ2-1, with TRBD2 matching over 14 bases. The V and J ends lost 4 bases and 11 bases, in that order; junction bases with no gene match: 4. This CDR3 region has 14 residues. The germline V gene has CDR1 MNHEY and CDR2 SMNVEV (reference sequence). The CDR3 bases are TGTGCCAGCAGTTCGGGACTAGCGGGAGAGAAGCAGTTCTTC. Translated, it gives CASSSGLAGEKQFF.

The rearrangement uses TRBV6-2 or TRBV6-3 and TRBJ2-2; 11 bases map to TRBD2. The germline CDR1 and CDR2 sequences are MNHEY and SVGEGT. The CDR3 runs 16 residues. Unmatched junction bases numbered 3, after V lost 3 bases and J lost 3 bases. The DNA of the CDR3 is TGTGCCAGCAGTTATCGGACTAGCGGGTACACCGGGGAGCTGTTTTTT. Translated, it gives CASSYRTSGYTGELFF.

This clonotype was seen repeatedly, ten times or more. The CDR3 loop is CASSEARTVYGYTF. For the CDR3, the DNA is TGTGCCAGCAGTGAAGCTAGGACAGTCTATGGCTACACCTTC. The chain couples TRBV6-1 to TRBJ1-2; the D gene is possibly TRBD1 (6 bases). The CDR3 consists of 14 residues. CDR1 is MNHNS and CDR2 is SASEGT in the germline V gene. The ends were cut back, 0 bases at V and 4 bases at J, with 9 bases in the middle.

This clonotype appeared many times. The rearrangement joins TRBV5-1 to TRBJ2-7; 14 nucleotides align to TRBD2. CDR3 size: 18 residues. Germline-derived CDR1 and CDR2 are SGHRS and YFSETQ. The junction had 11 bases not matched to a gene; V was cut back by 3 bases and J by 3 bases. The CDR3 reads CASSWGLAGANGFYEQYF. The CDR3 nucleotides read TGCGCCAGCAGCTGGGGACTAGCGGGAGCAAATGGGTTCTACGAGCAGTACTTC.

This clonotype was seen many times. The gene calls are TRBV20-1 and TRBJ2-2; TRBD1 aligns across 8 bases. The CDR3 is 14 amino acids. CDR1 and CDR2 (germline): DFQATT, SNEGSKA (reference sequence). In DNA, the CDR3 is TGCAGCGCCCCCCACAGGGGGAGCACCGGGGAGCTGTTTTTT. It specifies CSAPHRGSTGELFF.

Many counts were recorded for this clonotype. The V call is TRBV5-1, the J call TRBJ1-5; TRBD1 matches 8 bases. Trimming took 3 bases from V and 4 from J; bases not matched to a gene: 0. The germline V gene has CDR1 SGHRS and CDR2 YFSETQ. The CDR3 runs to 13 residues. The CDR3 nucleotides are TGCGCCAGCAGCTGGACAGGGAATCAGCCCCAGCATTTT. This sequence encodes CASSWTGNQPQHF.

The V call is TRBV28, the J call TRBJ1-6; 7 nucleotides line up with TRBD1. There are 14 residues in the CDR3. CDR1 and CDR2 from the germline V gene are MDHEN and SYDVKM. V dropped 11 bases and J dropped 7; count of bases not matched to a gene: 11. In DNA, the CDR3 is TGTGCCGCCAGGAGGGGGCTGTGGAATTCACCCCTCCACTTT. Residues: CAARRGLWNSPLHF.

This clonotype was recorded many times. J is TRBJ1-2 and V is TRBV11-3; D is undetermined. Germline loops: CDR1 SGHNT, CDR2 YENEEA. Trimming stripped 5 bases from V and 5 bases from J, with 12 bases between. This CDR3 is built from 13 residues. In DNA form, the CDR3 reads TGTGCCAGCAGCCCGGACTTAGGATATGGCTACACCTTC. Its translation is CASSPDLGYGYTF.

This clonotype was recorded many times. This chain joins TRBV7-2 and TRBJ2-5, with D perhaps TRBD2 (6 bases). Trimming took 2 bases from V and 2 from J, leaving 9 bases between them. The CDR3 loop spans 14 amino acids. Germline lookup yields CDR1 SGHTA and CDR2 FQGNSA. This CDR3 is CASSLNAGQETQYF. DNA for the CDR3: TGTGCCAGCAGCTTAAACGCGGGACAAGAGACCCAGTACTTC.

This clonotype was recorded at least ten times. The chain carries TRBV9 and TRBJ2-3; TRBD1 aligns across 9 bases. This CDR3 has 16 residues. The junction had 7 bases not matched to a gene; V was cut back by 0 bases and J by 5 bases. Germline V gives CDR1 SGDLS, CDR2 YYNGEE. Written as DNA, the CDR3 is TGTGCCAGCAGCGTAGGGCCGGGACAGGGAGGAGATACGCAGTATTTT. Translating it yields CASSVGPGQGGDTQYF.

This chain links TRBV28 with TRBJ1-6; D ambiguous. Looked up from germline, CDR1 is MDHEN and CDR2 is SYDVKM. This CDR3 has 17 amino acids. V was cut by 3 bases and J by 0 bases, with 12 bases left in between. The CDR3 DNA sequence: TGTGCCAGCAGTTTCAGCGGCGGAGGCTCCTATAATTCACCCCTCCACTTT. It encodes CASSFSGGGSYNSPLHF.

CDR3 loop: CASSLARQGYHGYTF. CDR3 nucleotides: TGTGCCAGCAGCTTAGCGCGACAGGGTTACCATGGCTACACCTTC. The chain has TRBV7-8 and TRBJ1-2, with 7 bases fitting TRBD1. The CDR3 is 15 residues long. Germline V CDR1 and CDR2: SGHVS, FQNEAQ. The ends lost 0 bases at V and 6 bases at J; junction bases unmatched: 7.

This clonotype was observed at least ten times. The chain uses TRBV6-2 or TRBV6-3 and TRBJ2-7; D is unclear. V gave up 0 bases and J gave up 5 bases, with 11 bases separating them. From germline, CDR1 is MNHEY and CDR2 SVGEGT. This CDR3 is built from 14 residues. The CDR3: CASSYSTARNEQYF. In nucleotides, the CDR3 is TGTGCCAGCAGTTACTCCACTGCGCGGAACGAGCAGTACTTC.

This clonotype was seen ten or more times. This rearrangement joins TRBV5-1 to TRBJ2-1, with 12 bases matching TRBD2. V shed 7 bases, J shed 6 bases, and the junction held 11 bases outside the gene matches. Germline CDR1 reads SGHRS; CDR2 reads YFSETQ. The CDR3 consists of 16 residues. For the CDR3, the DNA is TGCGCCAGCTCGAGACTAGCGGGAGTCAGTGGCAATGAGCAGTTCTTC. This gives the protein CASSRLAGVSGNEQFF. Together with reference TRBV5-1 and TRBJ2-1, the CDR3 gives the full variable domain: KAGVTQTPRYLIKTRGQQVTLSCSPISGHRSVSWYQQTPGQGLQFLFEYFSETQRNKGNFPGRFSGRQFSNSRSEMNVSTLELGDSALYLCASSRLAGVSGNEQFFGPGTRLTVL.

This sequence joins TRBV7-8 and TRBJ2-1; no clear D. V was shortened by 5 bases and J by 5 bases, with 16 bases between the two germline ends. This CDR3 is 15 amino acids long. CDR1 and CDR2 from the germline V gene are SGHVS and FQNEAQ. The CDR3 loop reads CASSPIWGADNEQFF. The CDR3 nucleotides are TGTGCCAGCAGCCCGATATGGGGTGCTGACAATGAGCAGTTCTTC. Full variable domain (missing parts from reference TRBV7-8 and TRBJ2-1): GAGVSQSPRYKVAKRGQDVALRCDPISGHVSLFWYQQALGQGPEFLTYFQNEAQLDKSGLPSDRFFAERPEGSVSTLKIQRTQQEDSAVYLCASSPIWGADNEQFFGPGTRLTVL.

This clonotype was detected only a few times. DNA for the CDR3: TGTGCCAGCAGTTCCACCGGGACTAGCGGGGGAAAGCAGTTCTTC. It yields the protein CASSSTGTSGGKQFF. V is TRBV28 and J is TRBJ2-1, with 14 bases fitting TRBD2. The length of the CDR3 is 15 residues. The V gene end was trimmed by 4 bases and the J gene end by 11 bases; junction bases not matched to a gene: 7. Per germline, CDR1 MDHEN and CDR2 SYDVKM.

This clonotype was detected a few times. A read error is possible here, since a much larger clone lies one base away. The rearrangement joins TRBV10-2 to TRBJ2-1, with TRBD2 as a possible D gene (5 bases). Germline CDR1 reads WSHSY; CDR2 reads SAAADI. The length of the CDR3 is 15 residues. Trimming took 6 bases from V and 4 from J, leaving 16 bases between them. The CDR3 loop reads CASRASLGVYNEQFF. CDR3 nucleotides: TGCGCCAGCAGGGCTAGTCTCGGGGTATACAATGAGCAGTTCTTC.

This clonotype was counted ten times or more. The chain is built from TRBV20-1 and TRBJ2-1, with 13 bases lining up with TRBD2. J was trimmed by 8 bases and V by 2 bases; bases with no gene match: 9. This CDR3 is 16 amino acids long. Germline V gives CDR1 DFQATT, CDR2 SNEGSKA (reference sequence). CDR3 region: CSARPLAGGLLDEQFF. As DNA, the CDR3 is TGCAGTGCTAGACCACTAGCGGGAGGGTTGTTAGATGAGCAGTTCTTC.

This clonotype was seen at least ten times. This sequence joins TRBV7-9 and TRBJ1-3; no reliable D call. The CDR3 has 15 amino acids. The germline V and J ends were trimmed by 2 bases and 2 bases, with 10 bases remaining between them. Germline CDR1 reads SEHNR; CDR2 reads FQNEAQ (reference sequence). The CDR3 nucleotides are TGTGCCAGCAGCTTAATCGGTACAGCTGGAAACACCATATATTTT. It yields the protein CASSLIGTAGNTIYF. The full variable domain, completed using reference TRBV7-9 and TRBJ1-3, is DTGVSQNPRHKITKRGQNVTFRCDPISEHNRLYWYRQTLGQGPEFLTYFQNEAQLEKSRLLSDRFSAERPKGSFSTLEIQRTEQGDSAMYLCASSLIGTAGNTIYFGEGSWLTVV.

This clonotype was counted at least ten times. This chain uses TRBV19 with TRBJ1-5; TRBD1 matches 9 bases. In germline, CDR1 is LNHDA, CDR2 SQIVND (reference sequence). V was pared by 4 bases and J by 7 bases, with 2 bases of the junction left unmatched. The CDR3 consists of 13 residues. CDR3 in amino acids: CASSTTGGQPQHF. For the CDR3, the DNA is TGTGCCAGTAGTACGACAGGGGGGCAGCCCCAGCATTTT. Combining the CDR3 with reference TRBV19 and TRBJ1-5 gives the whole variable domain DGGITQSPKYLFRKEGQNVTLSCEQNLNHDAMYWYRQDPGQGLRLIYYSQIVNDFQKGDIAEGYSVSREKKESFPLTVTSAQKNPTAFYLCASSTTGGQPQHFGDGTRLSIL.

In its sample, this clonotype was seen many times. CDR3 nucleotide sequence: TGTGCCAGTACGGGACAGGGAGGCTACGAGCAGTACTTC. This translates into CASTGQGGYEQYF. V gene TRBV7-2 combines with J gene TRBJ2-7; TRBD1 aligns across 9 bases. Germline CDR1 SGHTA, CDR2 FQGNSA. The CDR3 has 13 residues. Germline trimming cut 9 bases from V and 3 bases from J; bases unmatched to any gene: 6.

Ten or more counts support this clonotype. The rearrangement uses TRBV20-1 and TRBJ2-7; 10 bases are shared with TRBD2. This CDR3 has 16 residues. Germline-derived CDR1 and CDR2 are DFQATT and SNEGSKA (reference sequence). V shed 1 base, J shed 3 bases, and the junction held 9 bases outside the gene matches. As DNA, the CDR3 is TGCAGTGCTAGAGGTGCCCTCGGGACTAGCGTCTACGAGCAGTACTTC. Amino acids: CSARGALGTSVYEQYF.